The 3 T cell receptor beta chains below were found in one sample sequenced in a study of cytomegalovirus exposure and HLA in healthy donors. Only in-frame clones appear in the TCRdb table, and some are missing; sequencing was by immunoSEQ multiplex PCR. The repertoire consists of over 130,000 clones, with around 87% occurring once and the leading ten covering roughly 9%. Sequences were obtained from PBMCs. These receptor sequences come from a man aged 18 to 30 in good health and CMV-seropositive.

V is TRBV5-1 and J is TRBJ1-3; D is undetermined. This CDR3 has 15 residues. Between the trimmed V and J ends, which lost 4 bases and 2 bases, there was a span of 13 bases. Germline CDR1 is SGHRS and CDR2 is YFSETQ. CDR3 region: CASSTDSRTGNTIYF. DNA of the CDR3: TGCGCCAGCAGCACGGACTCCAGAACTGGAAACACCATATATTTT.

This clone has only one observation. The chain uses TRBV27 and TRBJ1-1; TRBD1 aligns across 7 bases. CDR3 length: 13 residues. V lost 3 bases to trimming and J lost 4 bases; unmatched junction nucleotides: 2. Germline V lookup: CDR1 MNHEY, CDR2 SMNVEV (reference sequence). The CDR3 region is CASSFGTATEAFF. The CDR3 DNA reads TGTGCCAGCAGTTTCGGGACAGCCACTGAAGCTTTCTTT.

The chain couples TRBV6-1 to TRBJ2-1, with D possibly TRBD1 on 5 matching bases. The CDR3 is 13 amino acids. Trimming removed 10 bases from V and 4 bases from J, with 14 bases in between. Germline CDR1 is MNHNS and CDR2 is SASEGT. The CDR3 loop is CATLVTEYNEQFF. The CDR3 nucleotides are TGTGCCACCCTTGTGACAGAATACAATGAGCAGTTCTTC.